What follows are 15 T cell receptor beta chains derived from one specimen sequenced in a study of T cells in Graves' hyperthyroidism and ophthalmopathy. Using RNA transcripts as the source, TCR beta CDR3 regions were amplified. Using the HTBI primer set, a first-round RT-PCR was run on the TCR CDR3. Each CDR3 protein gets one entry after TCRdb re-called the multiplex PCR reads with MiXCR. The sample lists hundreds of thousands of distinct CDR3 sequences, roughly 15% occurring once. Input material: blood. These receptors all come from a man in his late teens or twenties with Graves' ophthalmopathy.

This clonotype was recorded at least ten times. The chain links TRBV3-1 to TRBJ2-1; D not certain. The CDR3 consists of 15 residues. Trimming took off 0 bases at V and 5 bases at J, with 11 bases between the two ends. The germline CDR1 and CDR2 sequences are LGHDT and YNNKEL (reference sequence). CDR3 sequence (DNA): TGTGCCAGCAGCCAAGACTGGAAGCGTAACAATGAGCAGTTCTTC. As protein: CASSQDWKRNNEQFF.

This clonotype was recorded many times. CDR3: CASSWRLQGETQYF. CDR3 sequence (DNA): TGTGCCAGCAGCTGGCGCCTTCAGGGGGAGACCCAGTACTTC. The chain combines TRBV6-1 with TRBJ2-5; the D gene is possibly TRBD1 (6 bases). The CDR3 length is 14 residues. Between the trimmed V and J ends, which lost 6 bases and 5 bases, there was a span of 16 bases. Germline V gene lookup returns CDR1 MNHNS and CDR2 SASEGT.

This clonotype was counted ten times or more. The CDR3 coding sequence is TGTGCCAGCAGTACCAGGGGGTGGGGCTATGGCTACACCTTC. Amino acid sequence: CASSTRGWGYGYTF. This chain links TRBV12-3 or TRBV12-4 with TRBJ1-2; 7 bases are shared with TRBD1. V lost 5 bases and J lost 4; bases outside the gene matches: 7. The CDR3 contains 14 residues.

This clonotype was observed many times. The rearrangement joins TRBV27 to TRBJ2-5; possibly TRBD1 or TRBD2 for D (5 bases each). This CDR3 has 15 residues. CDR1 MNHEY and CDR2 SMNVEV come from the germline V gene (reference sequence). Trimming pared 8 bases from V and 1 base from J, leaving 17 bases between. CDR3 sequence: CASSRLGASQETQYF. As DNA, the CDR3 is TGTGCCAGCTCTAGGCTCGGGGCCAGCCAAGAGACCCAGTACTTC.

This clonotype was picked up many times. This chain links TRBV7-4 with TRBJ2-2; no clear D gene. Germline V gene lookup returns CDR1 SGHVT and CDR2 SQSDAQ. The CDR3 loop spans 16 amino acids. Between the trimmed V and J ends, which lost 7 bases and 8 bases, there was a span of 23 bases. CDR3 sequence: CASTQLYIGTPGELFF. The CDR3 nucleotides read TGTGCCAGCACCCAACTGTACATCGGTACCCCGGGGGAGCTGTTTTTT.

This clonotype has only a few counts. The rearrangement joins TRBV4-1 to TRBJ1-3; D is perhaps TRBD1 (6 bases). This CDR3 contains 15 residues. CDR1 MGHRA and CDR2 YSYEKL come from the germline V gene. V was shortened by 6 bases and J by 6 bases, with 18 bases between the two germline ends. The DNA for the CDR3 is TGCGCCAGCAGGGACCAAGGGGGAGCTTTAAACACCATATATTTT. It yields the protein CASRDQGGALNTIYF.

The chain links TRBV30 to TRBJ1-6; D is uncertain. CDR1 and CDR2 (germline): GTSNPN, SVGIG (reference sequence). The CDR3 runs 12 residues. Trimming took off 0 bases at V and 8 bases at J, with 5 bases between the two ends. The DNA of the CDR3 is TGTGCCTGGAGTGTAGGTTATTCACCCCTCCACTTT. Its translation is CAWSVGYSPLHF.

This clonotype showed up many times. The chain is built from TRBV20-1 and TRBJ2-2, with D possibly TRBD1 on 5 matching bases. This CDR3 region has 13 residues. Trimming removed 4 bases at V and 1 base at J, with 7 bases between. Germline assignment: CDR1 DFQATT and CDR2 SNEGSKA (reference sequence). This chain's CDR3 is CSAIGQNTGELFF. CDR3 in DNA: TGCAGTGCTATAGGACAGAACACCGGGGAGCTGTTTTTT.

The chain uses TRBV28 and TRBJ2-2, with D perhaps matching TRBD2 (6 bases). V lost 11 bases and J lost 4, with 8 bases in between. Germline CDR1 is MDHEN and CDR2 is SYDVKM. The CDR3 is 11 residues long. The CDR3 spells CAAEGTGELFF. The CDR3 DNA reads as TGTGCCGCGGAGGGCACCGGGGAGCTGTTTTTT.

This clonotype was detected many times. The chain joins TRBV19 to TRBJ1-5; D call uncertain. Germline assignment: CDR1 LNHDA and CDR2 SQIVND (reference sequence). This CDR3 has 15 residues. Trimming removed 3 bases from V and 4 bases from J, with 13 bases in between. The DNA for the CDR3 is TGTGCCAGTAGTATTGGTTTGAGGGAGAATCAGCCCCAGCATTTT. It specifies CASSIGLRENQPQHF. Combining the CDR3 with reference TRBV19 and TRBJ1-5 gives the whole variable domain DGGITQSPKYLFRKEGQNVTLSCEQNLNHDAMYWYRQDPGQGLRLIYYSQIVNDFQKGDIAEGYSVSREKKESFPLTVTSAQKNPTAFYLCASSIGLRENQPQHFGDGTRLSIL.

V and J are TRBV7-9 and TRBJ2-5; unclear D gene. The V end lost 2 bases, the J end lost 0 bases, and 28 bases lay between the germline ends. This CDR3 is 21 amino acids long. Per germline, CDR1 SEHNR and CDR2 FQNEAQ (reference sequence). The CDR3: CASSLSGVKAGVYHNQETQYF. In DNA form, the CDR3 reads TGTGCCAGCAGCTTATCAGGCGTTAAGGCAGGAGTCTATCATAACCAAGAGACCCAGTACTTC.

The chain couples TRBV20-1 to TRBJ1-5, with TRBD1 identical over 7 bases. Germline lookup yields CDR1 DFQATT and CDR2 SNEGSKA (reference sequence). CDR3 length equals 15 residues. Losses at the gene ends were 6 bases for V and 0 bases for J; bases not matched to a gene: 8. CDR3 sequence: CSATDRADSNQPQHF. The CDR3 DNA is TGCAGTGCCACTGACAGGGCTGATAGCAATCAGCCCCAGCATTTT.

The chain has TRBV27 and TRBJ1-4; tentative D call: TRBD1 (5 bases). The CDR3 is 14 residues long. Per the germline V gene, CDR1 is MNHEY and CDR2 is SMNVEV (reference sequence). V was clipped by 2 bases and J by 7 bases, with 11 bases between them. The CDR3 bases are TGTGCCAGCAGTTTACAGGGCCAGGGTGAAAAACTGTTTTTT. Translation: CASSLQGQGEKLFF.

This clonotype appeared many times. The rearrangement joins TRBV20-1 to TRBJ1-2, with 9 bases identical to TRBD1. CDR1 and CDR2 (germline): DFQATT, SNEGSKA (reference sequence). The CDR3 is made up of 14 amino acids. Unmatched junction bases numbered 6, after V lost 5 bases and J lost 2 bases. In DNA, the CDR3 is TGCAGTGCTCAAGACAGGGGGGCAAACTATGGCTACACCTTC. The encoded protein is CSAQDRGANYGYTF.

This clonotype occurred a few times. The V and J genes are TRBV18 and TRBJ2-3; 12 bases fit TRBD2. This CDR3 contains 16 residues. The germline V gene has CDR1 KGHSH and CDR2 LQKENI. The V and J ends lost 3 bases and 3 bases, in that order; junction bases with no gene match: 4. The CDR3 loop reads CASSPGTSGLTDTQYF. The DNA of the CDR3 is TGTGCCAGCTCACCGGGGACTAGCGGGTTAACAGATACGCAGTATTTT.